The sequence of this T cell receptor (beta chain) was determined in a study of T cells in Graves' hyperthyroidism and ophthalmopathy. Points from the study as a whole: A model of 13 V-J pairs discriminated ophthalmopathy from stable hyperthyroidism.

In patients aged 18 to 65, hyperthyroidism was newly diagnosed, with duration under 2 months. A patient was excluded if there was uncontrolled infection, other autoimmune disease, pregnancy or lactation. The diagnoses drew upon clinical symptoms, serum thyroxine and TRAb, thyroid ultrasound and orbital computed tomography. Turning to this clonotype: Antigen: not known. This may be a read error, as it is one base from a much larger clone.

Amplification targeted TCR beta CDR3 regions from RNA transcripts. The TCR CDR3 was amplified in a first-round RT-PCR using the HTBI primer set. TCRdb independently ran MiXCR on the multiplex PCR reads; one entry per CDR3 protein. Counted here are some 770,000 distinct CDR3 sequences, roughly 15% occurring once; the ten biggest clones make up 8.4%. Material: blood. This TCR was recovered from a man aged 18-30 years with Graves' hyperthyroidism.

The CDR3 DNA follows: TGTGCCAGCAGCGCGACCTCTAGTGACTATGGCTACACCTTC. Translation gives CASSATSSDYGYTF. The chain couples TRBV11-1 to TRBJ1-2, with D unresolved. The CDR3 covers 14 residues. The V end was cut by 5 bases, the J end by 3 bases, with 13 bases between. Germline loops: CDR1 SGHAT, CDR2 FQDESV (reference sequence).